This TCR beta chain was observed in a study of shared clonotypes between healthy human individuals. The study, taken as a whole, reports: Sorted-subset samples were not fully sequenced, rarefaction indicated. Shared across four donors were roughly 5.3% of the naive CD4 clonotypes.

The CDR3 is 15 amino acids. V lost 3 bases, J lost 0 bases, and 10 bases lay in between. Germline loops: CDR1 SGHAT, CDR2 FQNNGV. Researchers ran the assay at a deep level. Some clones are missing from TCRdb's copy, which holds only in-frame ones; the method was immunoSEQ multiplex PCR. The sample lists around 650,000 clones, 95% to 96% occurring once. Comments on this clone: What it binds is unknown.

Naive CD8 cells lacked CD45RO, underwent positive selection for CCR7 and left out terminally differentiated effector memory CD45RA+ cells. Material: naive CD8+ T cells sorted from blood. The chain combines TRBV11-2 with TRBJ2-3, with no clear D. This sequence originates from a woman aged 25-40 years in good health. CDR3: CASSFLPGSTDTQYF. CDR3 bases: TGTGCCAGCAGCTTTCTCCCTGGTAGCACAGATACGCAGTATTTT.